Included here is one T cell receptor beta chain sequence, with context. This sample is drawn from a study of T cell changes during pregnancy in multiple sclerosis. Using immunoSEQ multiplex PCR, the repertoire was profiled, and TCRdb retains in-frame clones only, with some absent. The table lists approximately 100,000 clones, more than 85% of them singletons. Germline-derived CDR1 and CDR2 are LGHNA and YNFKEQ. This CDR3 contains 13 residues. Trimming cost V 1 base and J 4 bases, with 8 bases left between them. Sequencing was performed on peripheral blood, taken after pregnancy. The TCR sequence derives from a female donor with multiple sclerosis, enrolled in a pregnancy study. J is TRBJ2-7 and V is TRBV4-2; D unclear. The DNA for the CDR3 is TGTGCCAGCAGCCAAGTGCAGAATTACGAGCAGTACTTC. Its protein is CASSQVQNYEQYF.